The 32 T cell receptor beta chains given below trace back to one sample, sequenced in a study of shared clonotypes between healthy human individuals. Measured with immunoSEQ multiplex PCR; TCRdb has only the in-frame clones, and not every one. This table has some 1,600,000 clones, approximately 98% appearing once. Input material: naive CD4+ T cells sorted from blood. Documented subset: CD45RA+ positively selected. Source of these receptors: a man aged 25 to 40 in good health.

The chain links TRBV19 to TRBJ2-5; D is undetermined. V shed 5 bases and J shed 3 bases, with 10 bases lying between them. Germline-derived CDR1 and CDR2 are LNHDA and SQIVND (reference sequence). The CDR3 runs to 13 residues. The CDR3 spells CASSEYTEETQYF. Written as DNA, the CDR3 is TGTGCCAGTAGTGAGTACACGGAAGAGACCCAGTACTTC. Combining the CDR3 with reference TRBV19 and TRBJ2-5 gives the whole variable domain DGGITQSPKYLFRKEGQNVTLSCEQNLNHDAMYWYRQDPGQGLRLIYYSQIVNDFQKGDIAEGYSVSREKKESFPLTVTSAQKNPTAFYLCASSEYTEETQYFGPGTRLLVL.

The chain recombines TRBV5-1 with TRBJ2-1; 10 positions agree with TRBD2. The length of the CDR3 is 14 residues. J lost 6 bases, V lost 4 bases, and 4 bases had no gene match. Germline-derived CDR1 and CDR2 are SGHRS and YFSETQ. CDR3 residues: CASSGLAGVNEQFF. The CDR3 DNA sequence: TGCGCCAGCAGCGGGCTAGCGGGAGTCAATGAGCAGTTCTTC.

V usage is TRBV19 and J usage is TRBJ2-7; 12 nucleotides align to TRBD1. V gave up 3 bases and J gave up 5 bases; unmatched junction bases: 2. The CDR3 runs to 14 residues. Germline CDR1 LNHDA, CDR2 SQIVND (reference sequence). CDR3 bases: TGTGCCAGTAGTATCGGGGACAGGGGGCACGAGCAGTACTTC. It is translated as CASSIGDRGHEQYF.

This chain joins TRBV6-1 and TRBJ2-6; 9 bases are a match to TRBD1. Looked up from germline, CDR1 is MNHNS and CDR2 is SASEGT. The CDR3 is made up of 15 amino acids. V was clipped by 7 bases and J by 2 bases; unmatched bases: 3. CDR3 in amino acids: CASMGTGTGANVLTF. CDR3 sequence (DNA): TGTGCCAGCATGGGGACAGGGACTGGGGCCAACGTCCTGACTTTC.

V and J are TRBV6-5 and TRBJ1-1, with D hard to call. Between the trimmed V and J ends, which lost 4 bases and 1 base, there was a span of 7 bases. The CDR3 has 13 residues. Germline CDR1 reads MNHEY; CDR2 reads SVGAGI. In DNA, the CDR3 is TGTGCCAGCAGTTTCTACAGGAACACTGAAGCTTTCTTT. Translated: CASSFYRNTEAFF.

As concerns this clone: In the same sample, other DNA sequences code for this CDR3. The rearrangement uses TRBV5-1 and TRBJ1-2; no clear D. Trimming took off 0 bases at V and 1 base at J, with 7 bases between the two ends. CDR1 SGHRS and CDR2 YFSETQ come from the germline V gene. The CDR3 has 14 residues. DNA for the CDR3: TGCGCCAGCAGCTTGGACCCGGGTAACTATGGCTACACCTTC. Protein sequence: CASSLDPGNYGYTF.

This chain uses TRBV6-6 with TRBJ2-7; D unclear. CDR1 MNHNY and CDR2 SVGAGI come from the germline V gene (reference sequence). Trimming shortened V by 4 bases and J by 2 bases, and 9 bases separated the two germline ends. This CDR3 contains 13 residues. The CDR3, as DNA: TGTGCCAGCAGTTCTGGGCGACCCTACGAGCAGTACTTC. The encoded protein is CASSSGRPYEQYF.

The rearrangement joins TRBV29-1 to TRBJ2-7, with TRBD2 matching 9 bases. The length of the CDR3 is 14 residues. V lost 4 bases and J lost 4; bases outside the gene matches: 8. Per the germline V gene, CDR1 is SQVTM and CDR2 is ANQGSEA. The CDR3 loop reads CSVAKLAGEYEQYF. In nucleotides, the CDR3 is TGCAGCGTTGCAAAGTTAGCGGGAGAATACGAGCAGTACTTC.

The chain has TRBV5-4 and TRBJ1-3; no clear D. This CDR3 has 13 residues. V was cut by 0 bases and J by 9 bases, with 10 bases left in between. In germline, CDR1 is SGHNT, CDR2 YYREEE (reference sequence). This CDR3 reads CASSLDSGGTIYF. DNA of the CDR3: TGTGCCAGCAGCTTGGATTCGGGCGGCACCATATATTTT. The variable domain in full, with the rest retrieved from reference TRBV5-4 and TRBJ1-3, is ETGVTQSPTHLIKTRGQQVTLRCSSQSGHNTVSWYQQALGQGPQFIFQYYREEENGRGNFPPRFSGLQFPNYSSELNVNALELDDSALYLCASSLDSGGTIYFGEGSWLTVV.

J is TRBJ2-7 and V is TRBV27, with TRBD2 matching 7 bases. The germline V gene encodes CDR1 MNHEY and CDR2 SMNVEV (reference sequence). This CDR3 has 15 residues. Trimming removed 4 bases from V and 2 bases from J; junction bases left unmatched: 8. The CDR3 sequence is CASSSWGGAPYEQYF. CDR3 nucleotides: TGTGCCAGCAGTTCCTGGGGGGGTGCCCCCTACGAGCAGTACTTC.

This clone was seen only once. V usage is TRBV9 and J usage is TRBJ2-2, with a tentative D call TRBD1 (5 bases). V gave up 0 bases and J gave up 0 bases, with 12 bases separating them. The CDR3 loop spans 17 amino acids. Germline V gene data show CDR1 as SGDLS and CDR2 as YYNGEE. The CDR3: CASSVGGSPANTGELFF. The CDR3 DNA follows: TGTGCCAGCAGCGTAGGGGGCAGCCCCGCGAACACCGGGGAGCTGTTTTTT.

V usage is TRBV27 and J usage is TRBJ2-7; 8 positions agree with TRBD2. The CDR3 is 15 amino acids. Looked up from germline, CDR1 is MNHEY and CDR2 is SMNVEV (reference sequence). V lost 4 bases and J lost 5; bases outside the gene matches: 10. CDR3 in DNA: TGTGCCAGCAGTTCACTCCCCGGACTAGCAAACGAGCAGTACTTC. Translating gives CASSSLPGLANEQYF.

The genes are TRBV20-1 and TRBJ1-2; D is uncertain. The CDR3 loop spans 9 amino acids. V was trimmed by 4 bases and J by 7 bases, leaving 4 bases between them. Germline V gene data show CDR1 as DFQATT and CDR2 as SNEGSKA (reference sequence). The DNA for the CDR3 is TGCAGTGCTACAACTGGCTACACCTTC. Protein: CSATTGYTF.

The J gene is TRBJ2-2, the V gene TRBV19; 7 bases match TRBD2. The germline V gene has CDR1 LNHDA and CDR2 SQIVND (reference sequence). The CDR3 consists of 16 residues. V lost 7 bases to trimming and J lost 2 bases; unmatched junction nucleotides: 10. The CDR3 sequence: CASKRAGVLNTGELFF. CDR3 bases: TGTGCCAGTAAAAGGGCGGGAGTTTTAAACACCGGGGAGCTGTTTTTT.

The chain couples TRBV9 to TRBJ2-3, with 7 bases matching TRBD2. Germline V gene data show CDR1 as SGDLS and CDR2 as YYNGEE. V lost 0 bases to trimming and J lost 10 bases; unmatched junction nucleotides: 8. The CDR3 has 14 amino acids. Here the CDR3 reads CASSVATGGGPQYF. CDR3 DNA sequence: TGTGCCAGCAGCGTAGCTACTGGGGGGGGACCGCAGTATTTT.

V usage is TRBV27 and J usage is TRBJ2-7; 10 nucleotides line up with TRBD2. This CDR3 has 17 residues. From germline, CDR1 is MNHEY and CDR2 SMNVEV (reference sequence). The trim removed 4 bases at V and 0 bases at J, leaving 9 bases unmatched. CDR3 DNA sequence: TGTGCCAGCAGTTCAGCTGGACTAGCGGAACGCTCCTACGAGCAGTACTTC. It codes for CASSSAGLAERSYEQYF.

This chain uses TRBV7-6 with TRBJ2-7; D assignment may be TRBD1 or TRBD2 (5 bases each). The CDR3 contains 14 residues. The V gene lost 4 bases and the J gene lost 2 bases, with 12 bases spanning the gap. Germline V CDR1 and CDR2: SGHVS, FNYEAQ. CDR3 loop: CASSSRGYAYEQYF. DNA of the CDR3: TGTGCCAGCAGCTCTCGGGGCTACGCCTACGAGCAGTACTTC.

The chain joins TRBV27 to TRBJ2-7; 7 bases are a match to TRBD1. Germline-derived CDR1 and CDR2 are MNHEY and SMNVEV (reference sequence). The CDR3 sequence is 15 residues long. V gave up 6 bases and J gave up 3 bases; unmatched junction bases: 11. CDR3 amino acids: CASSYVPGQSYEQYF. The CDR3 bases are TGTGCCAGCAGCTACGTACCGGGACAGAGCTACGAGCAGTACTTC.

The chain employs TRBV11-2 and TRBJ2-7, with D perhaps TRBD1 (6 bases). CDR3 length: 13 residues. Trimming took off 6 bases at V and 4 bases at J, with 13 bases between the two ends. The germline gives CDR1 SGHAT, CDR2 FQNNGV. The CDR3, as DNA: TGTGCCAGCAGGGCACAGGGTAGATACGAGCAGTACTTC. Translated: CASRAQGRYEQYF.

V and J are TRBV11-3 and TRBJ2-2; the D is unclear. Germline CDR1 SGHNT, CDR2 YENEEA. Trimming took 5 bases from V and 6 from J, leaving 19 bases between them. The CDR3 length is 16 residues. As DNA, the CDR3 is TGTGCCAGCAGCGCCCGGACCCCCGGAAGTTCCGGGGAGCTGTTTTTT. Translated, it gives CASSARTPGSSGELFF.

The chain joins TRBV2 to TRBJ1-2, with TRBD1 as a possible D gene (6 bases). Germline V gene data show CDR1 as SNHLY and CDR2 as FYNNEI. Trimming shortened V by 4 bases and J by 4 bases, and 13 bases separated the two germline ends. The length of the CDR3 is 14 residues. The CDR3 protein is CASSAMQGTYGYTF. The CDR3 DNA reads TGTGCCAGCAGTGCCATGCAGGGGACCTATGGCTACACCTTC.

The V gene is TRBV10-1, the J gene TRBJ2-1; tentatively, D is TRBD1 or TRBD2 (5 bases each). Germline CDR1 reads WNHNN; CDR2 reads SYGVQD (reference sequence). With 8 bases removed from V and 1 base from J, the gap between germline ends came to 12 bases. The CDR3 length is 14 residues. The CDR3: CASAQGRSYNEQFF. CDR3 nucleotide sequence: TGCGCCAGCGCTCAGGGACGATCCTACAATGAGCAGTTCTTC.

This rearrangement joins TRBV7-2 to TRBJ2-7, with D maybe TRBD1 (5 bases). Deletions cut 5 bases from V and 0 bases from J, with 14 bases between. CDR1 and CDR2 (germline): SGHTA, FQGNSA. The length of the CDR3 is 15 residues. This CDR3 is CASSPPGPGSYEQYF. DNA for the CDR3: TGTGCCAGCAGCCCGCCAGGGCCTGGCTCCTACGAGCAGTACTTC.

The V call is TRBV19, the J call TRBJ1-5, with 9 bases fitting TRBD1. With 4 bases clipped from V and 2 bases from J, the junction kept 3 bases outside the gene matches. This CDR3 has 15 residues. Germline V gives CDR1 LNHDA, CDR2 SQIVND (reference sequence). The CDR3 sequence is CASSKGQGRNQPQHF. The CDR3, as DNA: TGTGCCAGTAGTAAGGGACAGGGACGCAATCAGCCCCAGCATTTT.

This sequence joins TRBV25-1 and TRBJ2-1; 8 bases map to TRBD1. Germline V gene data show CDR1 as MGHDK and CDR2 as SYGVNS. CDR3 length equals 13 residues. V lost 6 bases, J lost 5 bases, and 3 bases stayed unmatched. The CDR3 DNA reads TGTGCCAGCAGACAGGACAGGGACAATGAGCAGTTCTTC. Encoded protein: CASRQDRDNEQFF.

The chain uses TRBV6-1 and TRBJ1-2; D is unresolved. Trimming stripped 7 bases from V and 3 bases from J, with 18 bases between. The CDR3 is 15 residues long. Germline values: CDR1 MNHNS, CDR2 SASEGT. CDR3 loop: CASINMQPYYYGYTF. In DNA form, the CDR3 reads TGTGCCAGCATCAATATGCAACCCTACTACTATGGCTACACCTTC.

The chain is built from TRBV29-1 and TRBJ2-3; D is undetermined. Deletions cut 4 bases from V and 2 bases from J, with 16 bases between. From germline, CDR1 is SQVTM and CDR2 ANQGSEA. The CDR3 contains 15 residues. CDR3: CSVAQTHPPTDTQYF. The DNA for the CDR3 is TGCAGCGTTGCGCAGACTCACCCCCCCACAGATACGCAGTATTTT.

The CDR3 DNA reads as TGTGCCAGCAGCCCCCGTAGGACCCTGGGTGTCGAGCAGTACTTC. This gives the protein CASSPRRTLGVEQYF. The chain joins TRBV5-6 to TRBJ2-7, with D hard to call. There are 15 residues in the CDR3. Germline V CDR1 and CDR2: SGHDT, YYEEEE. Between the trimmed V and J ends, which lost 4 bases and 6 bases, there was a span of 20 bases.

The genes are TRBV7-2 and TRBJ2-7, with a possible D match to TRBD2 (5 bases). V was trimmed by 3 bases and J by 1 base, leaving 7 bases between them. Germline V gene lookup returns CDR1 SGHTA and CDR2 FQGNSA. The CDR3 loop spans 13 amino acids. The CDR3 nucleotides read TGTGCCAGCAGCTTCGGGATGTCCTACGAGCAGTACTTC. Encoded protein: CASSFGMSYEQYF.

The chain joins TRBV29-1 to TRBJ2-5; 11 bases are shared with TRBD2. Germline V gene data show CDR1 as SQVTM and CDR2 as ANQGSEA. The V segment lost 3 bases and the J segment 3 bases; nucleotides outside the gene matches: 6. The CDR3 contains 15 residues. The DNA for the CDR3 is TGCAGCGTTGACCGGGGACTAGCGGACAAAGAGACCCAGTACTTC. It specifies CSVDRGLADKETQYF.

The chain is built from TRBV6-6 and TRBJ2-2, with 9 bases matching TRBD2. Germline loops: CDR1 MNHNY, CDR2 SVGAGI (reference sequence). There are 16 residues in the CDR3. After removal of 2 bases from V and 4 bases from J, the junction contained 5 bases not matched to a gene. The CDR3 coding sequence is TGTGCCAGCAGTTACCCCAGCGGGAGGAGCACCGGGGAGCTGTTTTTT. This translates into CASSYPSGRSTGELFF.

This clone was observed once. The CDR3 nucleotides are TGTGCCAGCAGTCCCCCCCCGAACTCCTACGAGCAGTACTTC. It yields the protein CASSPPPNSYEQYF. The chain is built from TRBV6-6 and TRBJ2-7; no reliable D call. Germline assignment: CDR1 MNHNY and CDR2 SVGAGI (reference sequence). The CDR3 is 14 amino acids. Between the trimmed V and J ends, which lost 5 bases and 0 bases, there was a span of 11 bases.